These T cell receptor beta chains were read from a single sample in a study of neoadjuvant anti-PD-1 for oral cavity cancer. Clones were sequenced by immunoSEQ multiplex PCR, and TCRdb holds only the in-frame ones, with some missing. The sample holds nearly 15,000 clones, 40% seen once. The specimen comprised tumor tissue, sampled after nivolumab (anti-PD-1) treatment. The receptors stem from a person between 40 and 79 years old with oral cavity squamous cell carcinoma. The CDR3 runs from the conserved cysteine through the conserved F or W. A D gene is named only where the DNA matches it firmly. Clone size, where shown, is once, few, many, or a class for clones that have expanded.

j_gene,v_gene,abundance,d_gene,CDR3aa,CDR3nt
TRBJ2-7,TRBV7-6,few,TRBD2,CASSRGLAVYEQYF,TGTGCCAGCAGCCGTGGACTAGCCGTCTACGAGCAGTACTTC
TRBJ2-7,TRBV5-6,.,.,CASSAVTDEQYF,TGTGCCAGCAGCGCCGTGACGGACGAGCAGTACTTC
TRBJ1-3,TRBV28,.,.,CASSLASGNTIYF,TGTGCCAGCAGTTTAGCGTCCGGAAACACCATATATTTT
TRBJ2-7,TRBV7-8,.,.,CASSLNAAGAGDEQYF,TGTGCCAGCAGCTTAAACGCCGCCGGGGCAGGTGACGAGCAGTACTTC
TRBJ2-7,TRBV7-2,.,TRBD1,CASSSVAGQGSNEQYF,TGTGCCAGCAGCTCAGTGGCGGGACAGGGATCAAACGAGCAGTACTTC
TRBJ2-1,TRBV7-2,.,.,CASSLEVRSYNEQFF,TGTGCCAGCAGCTTAGAAGTTAGAAGTTACAATGAGCAGTTCTTC
TRBJ1-2,TRBV6-6,few,.,CASTWARENYGYTF,TGTGCCAGCACCTGGGCGAGGGAAAACTATGGCTACACCTTC
TRBJ2-7,TRBV15,.,TRBD2,CATSREYTSGGIDEQYF,TGTGCCACCAGCAGAGAATATACTAGCGGGGGTATTGACGAGCAGTACTTC
TRBJ1-2,TRBV2,.,.,CASSETSRGGYTF,TGTGCCAGCAGTGAAACCAGTCGCGGAGGCTACACCTTC
TRBJ1-1,TRBV7-2,few,TRBD1,CASSFQTGGTEAFF,TGTGCCAGCAGCTTCCAGACAGGGGGCACTGAAGCTTTCTTT
TRBJ1-5,TRBV19,.,TRBD1,CASSPRLTGDGNQPQHF,TGTGCCAGTAGTCCTAGACTGACAGGGGATGGCAATCAGCCCCAGCATTTT
TRBJ1-1,TRBV4-1,medium-sized,.,CASLGRGPEAFF,TGCGCCAGCCTTGGGAGGGGACCTGAAGCTTTCTTT
TRBJ1-1,TRBV5-1,.,.,CASSFNFDTEAFF,TGCGCCAGCAGCTTCAATTTCGACACTGAAGCTTTCTTT
TRBJ1-1,TRBV6-5,.,.,CASSEFSENTEAFF,TGTGCCAGCAGTGAATTCTCAGAGAACACTGAAGCTTTCTTT
TRBJ1-6,TRBV7-6,.,.,CASSLVPTGSSYNSPLHF,TGTGCCAGCAGCTTAGTTCCTACAGGGAGCTCCTATAATTCACCCCTCCACTTT
TRBJ2-1,TRBV2,.,TRBD1,CASRQGEAYNEQFF,TGTGCCAGCAGACAGGGGGAAGCCTACAATGAGCAGTTCTTC
TRBJ2-5,TRBV14,.,TRBD2,CASSQLAGAGGTQYF,TGTGCCAGCAGCCAGCTAGCGGGGGCCGGGGGGACCCAGTACTTC
TRBJ1-4,TRBV7-4,medium-sized,.,CASSSRSNEKLFF,TGTGCCAGCAGCAGTCGGTCTAATGAAAAACTGTTTTTT
TRBJ2-7,TRBV28,few,TRBD2,CASGRGYEQYF,TGTGCCAGCGGGAGGGGCTACGAGCAGTACTTC
TRBJ1-6,TRBV5-4,medium-sized,.,CASRPGRGRNSPLHF,TGTGCCAGCAGACCGGGGCGGGGTCGAAATTCACCCCTCCACTTT
TRBJ2-5,TRBV5-4,.,.,CASSLDVPFQETQYF,TGTGCCAGCAGCTTGGACGTCCCCTTCCAAGAGACCCAGTACTTC
TRBJ1-2,TRBV2,.,.,CATKKRSSGDYTF,TGTGCCACCAAGAAAAGGAGCTCGGGGGACTACACCTTC
TRBJ1-2,TRBV7-2,few,.,CASSWGLRGSDYGYTF,TGTGCCAGCAGCTGGGGCCTCCGGGGGTCGGACTATGGCTACACCTTC
TRBJ1-6,TRBV7-6,medium-sized,.,CASSLTNSPLHF,TGTGCCAGCAGCTTGACCAATTCACCCCTCCACTTT
TRBJ2-3,TRBV7-2,.,.,CASSLATDTQYF,TGTGCCAGCAGCTTAGCGACAGATACGCAGTATTTT
TRBJ2-2,TRBV2,few,.,CASKGGQAYTGELFF,TGTGCCAGCAAGGGGGGGCAGGCGTACACCGGGGAGCTGTTTTTT
TRBJ2-1,TRBV9,few,.,CASSANEYNEQFF,TGTGCCAGCAGCGCTAACGAGTACAATGAGCAGTTCTTC
TRBJ1-1,TRBV4-1,.,.,CASSGGRGAWSEAFF,TGCGCCAGCAGCGGCGGCAGGGGCGCTTGGTCTGAAGCTTTCTTT
TRBJ2-3,TRBV19,few,.,CASQTDMSTDTQYF,TGTGCTAGCCAGACGGACATGAGCACAGATACGCAGTATTTT
TRBJ2-7,TRBV19,.,.,CATGTSYEQYF,TGTGCCACCGGGACTTCATACGAGCAGTACTTC
TRBJ1-2,TRBV25-1,few,.,CASVGGRNYGYTF,TGTGCCAGCGTAGGGGGGCGGAATTATGGCTACACCTTC
TRBJ2-3,TRBV5-1,.,.,CASSLAAGLNTDTQYF,TGCGCCAGCAGCTTGGCCGCAGGACTAAACACAGATACGCAGTATTTT
TRBJ1-5,TRBV23-1,few,.,CASSQSGQGKSNQPQHF,TGCGCCAGCAGTCAATCGGGGCAGGGGAAAAGCAATCAGCCCCAGCATTTT
TRBJ1-1,TRBV6-5,few,.,CASSPRGAEAFF,TGTGCCAGCAGCCCCAGGGGCGCTGAAGCTTTCTTT
TRBJ1-2,TRBV19,many,TRBD1,CASRETGQDYGYTF,TGTGCCAGTAGAGAGACAGGGCAGGACTATGGCTACACCTTC
TRBJ1-1,TRBV11-2,few,TRBD1,CASSLDQGAEAFF,TGTGCCAGCAGCTTAGACCAGGGGGCTGAAGCTTTCTTT
TRBJ2-3,TRBV5-1,.,TRBD2,CASSLGVAGFTDTQYF,TGCGCCAGCAGCTTGGGGGTAGCGGGGTTCACAGATACGCAGTATTTT
TRBJ1-2,TRBV7-2,few,.,CASRFGHTYGYTF,TGTGCCAGCAGATTCGGCCATACCTATGGCTACACCTTC
TRBJ2-2,TRBV4-3,.,.,CASSQDYIVSRELFF,TGCGCCAGCAGCCAAGATTATATTGTGTCCCGGGAGCTGTTTTTT
TRBJ2-2,TRBV5-4,.,TRBD2,CASSRTLAGNTGELFF,TGTGCCAGCAGCCGAACGCTAGCGGGTAACACCGGGGAGCTGTTTTTT
TRBJ2-7,TRBV5-6,.,TRBD1,CASSKSRQGTYEQYF,TGTGCCAGCAGCAAATCAAGACAGGGAACCTACGAGCAGTACTTC
TRBJ1-3,TRBV7-2,.,.,CASSQTTGFSGNTIYF,TGTGCCAGCAGCCAAACGACGGGGTTTTCTGGAAACACCATATATTTT
TRBJ1-2,TRBV9,.,.,CASSVGWTAPNYGYTF,TGTGCCAGCAGCGTAGGGTGGACAGCTCCTAACTATGGCTACACCTTC
TRBJ1-5,TRBV6-1,.,.,CASSGLTGYSNQPQHF,TGTGCCAGCAGTGGCCTGACAGGTTATAGCAATCAGCCCCAGCATTTT
TRBJ2-3,TRBV5-1,.,.,CASSLGDRTDTDTQYF,TGCGCCAGCAGCTTGGGGGATCGGACAGATACAGATACGCAGTATTTT
TRBJ2-1,TRBV7-9,.,.,CASSFDPGTWRGLGEQFF,TGTGCCAGCAGCTTTGATCCCGGTACGTGGAGGGGGCTAGGTGAGCAGTTCTTC
TRBJ1-2,TRBV7-2,few,.,CASSLQGSDGYTF,TGTGCCAGCAGCTTACAAGGAAGCGATGGCTACACCTTC
TRBJ1-2,TRBV7-2,.,TRBD1,CASSPDRANYGYTF,TGTGCCAGCAGCCCGGACAGGGCTAACTATGGCTACACCTTC
TRBJ2-1,TRBV2,.,TRBD2,CASSVRLAGVSGSEQFF,TGTGCCAGCAGTGTGAGACTAGCGGGAGTTTCAGGGAGTGAGCAGTTCTTC
TRBJ1-5,TRBV6-6,few,.,CASSYPDQPQHF,TGTGCCAGCAGTTACCCCGATCAGCCCCAGCATTTT
TRBJ1-1,TRBV28,.,.,CASSVLQREAFF,TGTGCCAGCAGTGTCTTACAGCGTGAAGCTTTCTTT
TRBJ2-7,TRBV4-2,few,.,CASSQELGPPYEQYF,TGTGCCAGCAGCCAAGAGCTAGGCCCTCCCTACGAGCAGTACTTC
TRBJ2-5,TRBV7-9,many,.,CASSPRTGEETQYF,TGTGCCAGCAGCCCCCGAACGGGGGAAGAGACCCAGTACTTC
TRBJ1-2,TRBV9,.,.,CASSPRTGSLYGYTF,TGTGCCAGCAGCCCCCGAACCGGGTCGCTGTATGGCTACACCTTC
TRBJ2-3,TRBV11-2,few,.,CASSLAGTDTQYF,TGTGCCAGCAGCCTGGCGGGCACAGATACGCAGTATTTT
TRBJ2-7,TRBV10-3,.,.,CAISESGATEQYF,TGTGCCATCAGTGAGTCGGGAGCCACCGAGCAGTACTTC